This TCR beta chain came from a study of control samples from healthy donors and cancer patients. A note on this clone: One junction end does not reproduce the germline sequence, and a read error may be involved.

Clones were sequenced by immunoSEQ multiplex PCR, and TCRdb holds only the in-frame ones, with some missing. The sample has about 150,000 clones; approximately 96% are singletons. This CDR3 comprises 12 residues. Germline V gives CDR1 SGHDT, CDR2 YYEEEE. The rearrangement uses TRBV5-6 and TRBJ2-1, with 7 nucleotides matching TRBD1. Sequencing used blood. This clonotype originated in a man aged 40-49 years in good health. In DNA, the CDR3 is TGTGCCAGCAGCTTGATTGACAGGGTCTCGGTCTTC. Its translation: CASSLIDRVSVF.